This T cell receptor beta chain was sequenced during a study of cytomegalovirus exposure and HLA in healthy donors. Study-level information: Earlier, almost 120 million unique TCR beta sequences were recovered from around 180 million T cells by an analysis.

As for this clone: Its antigen is not identified.

The study, taken as a whole, reports: There were 150 to 200 TCR beta chains listed as cytomegalovirus-associated. There were some public TCRs occurring in many donors, but most TCR sequences were rare. Analyzed later, association rates of TCRs varied across HLA loci, with DRB1 most and HLA-C fewest.

PCR amplification relied on 60 Vbeta primers (plus 13 Jbeta primers). Measured with immunoSEQ multiplex PCR; TCRdb has only the in-frame clones, and not every one. This table holds 75,000 to 95,000 clones. The germline CDR1 and CDR2 sequences are SGHAT and FQNNGV. The V and J ends lost 2 bases and 3 bases, in that order; junction bases with no gene match: 5. The CDR3 extends over 15 amino acids. Source material: PBMCs. The TCR sequence derives from a girl aged 10 to 17 in good health and CMV-seropositive. The V call is TRBV11-2, the J call TRBJ2-7, with 9 bases fitting TRBD2. The CDR3 region is CASSLSPSGVYEQYF. The DNA of the CDR3 is TGTGCCAGCAGCTTATCCCCTAGCGGGGTCTACGAGCAGTACTTC.